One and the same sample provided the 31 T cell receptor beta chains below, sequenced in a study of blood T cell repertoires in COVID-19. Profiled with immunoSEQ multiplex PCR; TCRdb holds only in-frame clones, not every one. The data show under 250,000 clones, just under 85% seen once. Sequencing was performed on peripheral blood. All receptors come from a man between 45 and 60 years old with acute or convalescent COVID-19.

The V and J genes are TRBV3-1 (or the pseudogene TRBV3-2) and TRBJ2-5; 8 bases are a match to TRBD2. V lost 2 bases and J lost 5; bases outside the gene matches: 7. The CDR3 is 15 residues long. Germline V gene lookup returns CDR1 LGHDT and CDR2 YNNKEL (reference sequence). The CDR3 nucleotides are TGTGCCAGCAGCCAATTCATAGCGGGGTTTGAGACCCAGTACTTC. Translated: CASSQFIAGFETQYF.

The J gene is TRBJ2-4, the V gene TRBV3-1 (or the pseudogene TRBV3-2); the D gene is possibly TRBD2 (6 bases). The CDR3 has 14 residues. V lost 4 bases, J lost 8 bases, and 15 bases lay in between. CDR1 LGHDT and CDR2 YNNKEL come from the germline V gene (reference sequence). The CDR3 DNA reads TGTGCCAGCAGCCCCGGCGGCGGGGCACACATTCAGTACTTC. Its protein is CASSPGGGAHIQYF.

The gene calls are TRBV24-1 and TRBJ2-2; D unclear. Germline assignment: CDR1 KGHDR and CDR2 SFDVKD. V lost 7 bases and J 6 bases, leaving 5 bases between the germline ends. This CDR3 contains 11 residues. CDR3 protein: CATRGAGELFF. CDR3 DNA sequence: TGTGCCACCAGGGGCGCCGGGGAGCTGTTTTTT.

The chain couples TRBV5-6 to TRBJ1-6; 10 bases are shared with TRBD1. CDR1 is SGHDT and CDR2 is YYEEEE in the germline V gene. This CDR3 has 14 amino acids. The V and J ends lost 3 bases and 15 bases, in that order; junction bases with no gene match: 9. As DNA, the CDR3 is TGTGCCAGCAGCTGGGGACAGGGGCCTGGGATCCTCCACTTT. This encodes CASSWGQGPGILHF.

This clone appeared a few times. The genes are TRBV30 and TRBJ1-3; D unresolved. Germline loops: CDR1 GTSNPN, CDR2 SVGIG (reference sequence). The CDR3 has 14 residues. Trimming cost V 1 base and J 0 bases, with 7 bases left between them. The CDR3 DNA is TGTGCCTGGAGTGCAGGCAACTCTGGAAACACCATATATTTT. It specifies CAWSAGNSGNTIYF.

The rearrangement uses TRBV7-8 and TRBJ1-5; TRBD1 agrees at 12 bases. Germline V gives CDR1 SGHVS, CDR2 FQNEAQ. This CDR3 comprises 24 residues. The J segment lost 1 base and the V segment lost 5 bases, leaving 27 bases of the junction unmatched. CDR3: CASSLRGVRFVAGQGAFSNQPQHF. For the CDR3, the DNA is TGTGCCAGCAGCCTTCGGGGTGTTCGGTTCGTGGCGGGACAGGGGGCTTTCAGCAATCAGCCCCAGCATTTT.

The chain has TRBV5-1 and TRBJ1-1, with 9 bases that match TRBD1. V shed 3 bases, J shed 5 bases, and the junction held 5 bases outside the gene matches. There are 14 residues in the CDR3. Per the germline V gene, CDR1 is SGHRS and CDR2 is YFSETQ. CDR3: CASSSGQGGTEAFF. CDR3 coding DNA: TGCGCCAGCAGCTCGGGACAGGGAGGGACTGAAGCTTTCTTT. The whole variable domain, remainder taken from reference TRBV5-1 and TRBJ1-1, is KAGVTQTPRYLIKTRGQQVTLSCSPISGHRSVSWYQQTPGQGLQFLFEYFSETQRNKGNFPGRFSGRQFSNSRSEMNVSTLELGDSALYLCASSSGQGGTEAFFGQGTRLTVV.

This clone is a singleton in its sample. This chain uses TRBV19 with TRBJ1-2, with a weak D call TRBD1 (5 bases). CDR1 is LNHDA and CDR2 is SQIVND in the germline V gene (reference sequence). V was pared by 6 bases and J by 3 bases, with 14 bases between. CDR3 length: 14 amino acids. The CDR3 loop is CASSETALYYGYTF. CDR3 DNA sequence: TGTGCCAGTAGCGAGACAGCGCTATACTATGGCTACACCTTC.

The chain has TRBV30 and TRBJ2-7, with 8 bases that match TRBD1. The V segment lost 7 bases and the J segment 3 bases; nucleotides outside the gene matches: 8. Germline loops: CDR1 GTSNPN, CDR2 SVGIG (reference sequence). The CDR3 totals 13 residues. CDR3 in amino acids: CASSRGLIYEQYF. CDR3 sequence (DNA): TGTGCCTCCTCCAGGGGGCTCATCTACGAGCAGTACTTC.

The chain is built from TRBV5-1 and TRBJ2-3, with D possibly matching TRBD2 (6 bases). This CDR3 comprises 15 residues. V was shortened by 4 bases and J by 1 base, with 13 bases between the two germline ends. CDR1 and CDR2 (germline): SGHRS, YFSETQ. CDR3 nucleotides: TGCGCCAGCAGCAGGTTTCAGCGGGGCACAGATACGCAGTATTTT. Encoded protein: CASSRFQRGTDTQYF.

The CDR3 DNA sequence: TGTGCCAGCTCCGGGACAGGGCACGAGCAGTTCTTC. Its protein product is CASSGTGHEQFF. This rearrangement joins TRBV6-5 to TRBJ2-1, with TRBD1 matching over 9 bases. The CDR3 covers 12 residues. Trimming at V came to 8 bases and at J to 10 bases, leaving 6 bases not matched to a gene. The germline gives CDR1 MNHEY, CDR2 SVGAGI.

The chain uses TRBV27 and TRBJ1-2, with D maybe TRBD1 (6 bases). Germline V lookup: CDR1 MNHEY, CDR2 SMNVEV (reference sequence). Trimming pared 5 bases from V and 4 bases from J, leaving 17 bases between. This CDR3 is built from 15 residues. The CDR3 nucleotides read TGTGCCAGCAGTACAAACAGGGTCGGGCTCTATGGCTACACCTTC. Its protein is CASSTNRVGLYGYTF.

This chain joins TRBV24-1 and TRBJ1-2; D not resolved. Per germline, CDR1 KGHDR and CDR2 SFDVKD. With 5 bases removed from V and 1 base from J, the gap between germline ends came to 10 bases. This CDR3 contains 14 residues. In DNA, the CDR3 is TGTGCCACCAGTGGAACAGACCTTAACTATGGCTACACCTTC. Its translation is CATSGTDLNYGYTF.

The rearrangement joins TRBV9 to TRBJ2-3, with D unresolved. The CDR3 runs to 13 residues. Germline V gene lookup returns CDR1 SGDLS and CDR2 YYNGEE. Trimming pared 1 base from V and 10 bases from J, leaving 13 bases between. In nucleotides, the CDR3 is TGTGCCAGCAGCGTAAGCCCGAGTATTGCGCAGTATTTT. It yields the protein CASSVSPSIAQYF.

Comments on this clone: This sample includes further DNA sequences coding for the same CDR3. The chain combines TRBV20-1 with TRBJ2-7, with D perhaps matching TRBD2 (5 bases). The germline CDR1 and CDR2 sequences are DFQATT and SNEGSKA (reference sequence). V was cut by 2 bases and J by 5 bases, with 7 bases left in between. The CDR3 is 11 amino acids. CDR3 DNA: TGCAGTGCTAGAAGCGGACACGAGCAGTACTTC. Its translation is CSARSGHEQYF.

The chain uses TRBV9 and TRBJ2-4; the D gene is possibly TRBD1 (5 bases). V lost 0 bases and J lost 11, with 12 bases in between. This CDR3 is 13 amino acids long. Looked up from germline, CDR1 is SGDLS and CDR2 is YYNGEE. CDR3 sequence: CASSVGPLGVQYF. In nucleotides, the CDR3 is TGTGCCAGCAGCGTAGGACCCCTAGGGGTTCAGTACTTC.

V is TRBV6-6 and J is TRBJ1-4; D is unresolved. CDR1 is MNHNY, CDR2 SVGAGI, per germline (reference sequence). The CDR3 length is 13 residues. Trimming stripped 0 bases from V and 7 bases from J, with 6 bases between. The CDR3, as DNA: TGTGCCAGCAGTTACTCGACTGTTGAAAAACTGTTTTTT. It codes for CASSYSTVEKLFF.

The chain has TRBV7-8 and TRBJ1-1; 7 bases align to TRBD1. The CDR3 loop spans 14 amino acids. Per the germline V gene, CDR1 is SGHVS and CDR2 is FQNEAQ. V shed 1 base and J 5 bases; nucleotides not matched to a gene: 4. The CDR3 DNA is TGTGCCAGCAGCTTAGAGGGGGCTGGAACTGAAGCTTTCTTT. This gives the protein CASSLEGAGTEAFF.

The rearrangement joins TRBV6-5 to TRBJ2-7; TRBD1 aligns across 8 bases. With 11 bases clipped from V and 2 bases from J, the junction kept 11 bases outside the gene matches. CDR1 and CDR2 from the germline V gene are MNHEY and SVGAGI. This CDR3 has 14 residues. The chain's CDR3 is CAAARQGATYEQYF. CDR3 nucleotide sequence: TGTGCCGCCGCGCGCCAGGGGGCTACCTACGAGCAGTACTTC.

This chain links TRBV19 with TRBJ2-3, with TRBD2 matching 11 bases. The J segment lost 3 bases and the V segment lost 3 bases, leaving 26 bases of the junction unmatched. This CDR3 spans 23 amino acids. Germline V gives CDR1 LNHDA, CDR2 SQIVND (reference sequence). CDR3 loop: CASSIEGAGGSASGRIGTDTQYF. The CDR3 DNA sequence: TGTGCCAGTAGTATCGAGGGGGCCGGGGGGTCGGCTAGCGGGAGGATTGGTACAGATACGCAGTATTTT. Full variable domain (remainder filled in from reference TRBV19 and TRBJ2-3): DGGITQSPKYLFRKEGQNVTLSCEQNLNHDAMYWYRQDPGQGLRLIYYSQIVNDFQKGDIAEGYSVSREKKESFPLTVTSAQKNPTAFYLCASSIEGAGGSASGRIGTDTQYFGPGTRLTVL.

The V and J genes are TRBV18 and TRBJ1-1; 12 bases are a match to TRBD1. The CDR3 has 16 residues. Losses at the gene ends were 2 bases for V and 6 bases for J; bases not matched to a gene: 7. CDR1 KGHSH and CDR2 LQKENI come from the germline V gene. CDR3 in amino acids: CASSPGTGGAGAEAFF. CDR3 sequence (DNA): TGTGCCAGCTCACCAGGGACAGGGGGCGCCGGAGCTGAAGCTTTCTTT.

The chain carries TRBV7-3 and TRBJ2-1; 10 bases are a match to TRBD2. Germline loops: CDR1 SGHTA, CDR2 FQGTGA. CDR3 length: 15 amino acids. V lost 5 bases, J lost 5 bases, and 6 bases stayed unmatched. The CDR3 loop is CASSRVSGGHNEQFF. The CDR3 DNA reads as TGTGCCAGCAGCCGGGTTAGCGGGGGGCACAATGAGCAGTTCTTC.

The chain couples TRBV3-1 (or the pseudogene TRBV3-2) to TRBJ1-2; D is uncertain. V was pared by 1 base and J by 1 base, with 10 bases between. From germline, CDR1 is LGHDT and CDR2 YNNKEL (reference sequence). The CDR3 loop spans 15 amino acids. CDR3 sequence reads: CASSQGFRGNYGYTF. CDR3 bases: TGTGCCAGCAGCCAAGGTTTTCGAGGTAACTATGGCTACACCTTC.

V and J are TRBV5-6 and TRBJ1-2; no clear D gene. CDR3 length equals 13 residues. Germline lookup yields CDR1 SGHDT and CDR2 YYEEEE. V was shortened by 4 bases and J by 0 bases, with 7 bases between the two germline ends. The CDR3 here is CASSREPNYGYTF. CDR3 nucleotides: TGTGCCAGCAGCCGGGAACCTAACTATGGCTACACCTTC.

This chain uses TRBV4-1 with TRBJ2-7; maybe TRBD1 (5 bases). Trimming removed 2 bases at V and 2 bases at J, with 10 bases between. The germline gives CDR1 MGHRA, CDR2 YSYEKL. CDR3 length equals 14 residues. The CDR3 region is CASSQKTDTYEQYF. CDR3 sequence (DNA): TGCGCCAGCAGCCAAAAGACAGACACCTACGAGCAGTACTTC.

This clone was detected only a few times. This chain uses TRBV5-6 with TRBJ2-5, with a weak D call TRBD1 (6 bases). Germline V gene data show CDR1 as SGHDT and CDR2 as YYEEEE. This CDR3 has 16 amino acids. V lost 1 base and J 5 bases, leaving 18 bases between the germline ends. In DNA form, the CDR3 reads TGTGCCAGCAGCTTGTATCCAGGGGTGGATAGGGAGACCCAGTACTTC. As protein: CASSLYPGVDRETQYF.

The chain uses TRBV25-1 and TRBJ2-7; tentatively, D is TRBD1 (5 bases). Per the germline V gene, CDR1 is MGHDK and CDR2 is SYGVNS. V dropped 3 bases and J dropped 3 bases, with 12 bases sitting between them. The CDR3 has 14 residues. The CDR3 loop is CASSDTGSFYEQYF. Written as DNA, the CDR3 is TGTGCCAGCAGTGATACAGGTAGTTTCTACGAGCAGTACTTC.

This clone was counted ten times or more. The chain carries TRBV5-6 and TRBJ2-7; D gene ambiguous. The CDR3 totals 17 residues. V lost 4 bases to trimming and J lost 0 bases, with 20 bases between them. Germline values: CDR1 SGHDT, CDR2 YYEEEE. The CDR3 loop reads CASSPNPGQTSSYEQYF. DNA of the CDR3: TGTGCCAGCAGCCCAAATCCGGGTCAGACGAGCTCCTACGAGCAGTACTTC.

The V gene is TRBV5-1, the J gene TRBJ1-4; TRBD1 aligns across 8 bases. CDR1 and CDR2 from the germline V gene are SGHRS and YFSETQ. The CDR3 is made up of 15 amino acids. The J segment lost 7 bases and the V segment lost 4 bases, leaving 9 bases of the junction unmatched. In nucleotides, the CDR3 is TGCGCCAGCAGCACAAGGACAGGGAGAGGTGAAAAACTGTTTTTT. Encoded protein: CASSTRTGRGEKLFF.

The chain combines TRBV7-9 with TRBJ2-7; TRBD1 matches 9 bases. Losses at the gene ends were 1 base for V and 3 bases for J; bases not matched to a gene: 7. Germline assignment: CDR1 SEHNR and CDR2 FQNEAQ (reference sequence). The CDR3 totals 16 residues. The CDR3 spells CASSLGHGQGYYEQYF. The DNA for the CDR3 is TGTGCCAGCAGCTTAGGACATGGACAGGGGTACTACGAGCAGTACTTC.

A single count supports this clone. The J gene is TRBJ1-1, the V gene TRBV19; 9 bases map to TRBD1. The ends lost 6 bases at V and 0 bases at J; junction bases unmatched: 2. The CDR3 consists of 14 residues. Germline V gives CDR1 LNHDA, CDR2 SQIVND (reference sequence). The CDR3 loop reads CASRGQGLNTEAFF. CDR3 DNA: TGTGCCAGTAGGGGACAGGGTTTGAACACTGAAGCTTTCTTT. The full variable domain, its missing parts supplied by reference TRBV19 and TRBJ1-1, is DGGITQSPKYLFRKEGQNVTLSCEQNLNHDAMYWYRQDPGQGLRLIYYSQIVNDFQKGDIAEGYSVSREKKESFPLTVTSAQKNPTAFYLCASRGQGLNTEAFFGQGTRLTVV.